This T cell receptor beta chain was documented in a study of beta chain features in type 1 diabetes. Reverse transcribing all isolated RNA meant expressed TCRB transcripts were sequenced. Deep immunoSEQ sequencing covered naive, central memory and regulatory T cell samples. Repertoires were generated with immunoSEQ multiplex PCR, while TCRdb's copy carries only in-frame clones and drops some. The table includes roughly 370,000 clones, 14% detected once. Germline trimming cut 6 bases from V and 1 base from J; bases unmatched to any gene: 8. The CDR3 runs 16 residues. CDR1 and CDR2 (germline): MNHEY, SMNVEV (reference sequence). Post-sort purity exceeded 95% for all sorted populations.

The sequenced material came from naive CD4+ T cells from blood. This clonotype was obtained from a man aged 25 to 40 in good health. The rearrangement uses TRBV27 and TRBJ2-4, with TRBD1 matching 8 bases. CDR3: CASRPTGGPAKNIQYF. The CDR3 DNA reads TGTGCCAGCAGGCCCACAGGGGGACCGGCCAAAAACATTCAGTACTTC.